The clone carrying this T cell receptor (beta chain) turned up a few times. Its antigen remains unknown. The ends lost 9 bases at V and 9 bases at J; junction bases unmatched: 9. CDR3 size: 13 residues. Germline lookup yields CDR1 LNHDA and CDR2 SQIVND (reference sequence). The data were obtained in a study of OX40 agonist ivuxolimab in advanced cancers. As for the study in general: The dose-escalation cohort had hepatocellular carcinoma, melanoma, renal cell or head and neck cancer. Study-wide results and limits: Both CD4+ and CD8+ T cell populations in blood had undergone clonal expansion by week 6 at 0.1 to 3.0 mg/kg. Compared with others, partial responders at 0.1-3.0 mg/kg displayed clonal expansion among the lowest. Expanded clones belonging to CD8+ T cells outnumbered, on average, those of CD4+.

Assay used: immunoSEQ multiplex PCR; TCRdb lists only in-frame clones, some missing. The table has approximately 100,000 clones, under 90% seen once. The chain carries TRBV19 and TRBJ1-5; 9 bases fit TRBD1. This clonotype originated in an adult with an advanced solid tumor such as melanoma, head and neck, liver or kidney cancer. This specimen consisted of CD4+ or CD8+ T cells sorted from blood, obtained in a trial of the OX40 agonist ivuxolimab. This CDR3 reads CASGQGQGRPQHF. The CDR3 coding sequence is TGTGCCAGCGGACAGGGGCAAGGAAGGCCCCAGCATTTT.